A selection of T cell receptor beta chains follows, all from one sample in a study of T cell clonotyping in hematopoietic cell transplantation. Sequenced by immunoSEQ multiplex PCR; TCRdb stores in-frame clones only, minus some. The table shows roughly 6,000 clones, with approximately 80% occurring only once. The sample in question was PBMCs, obtained 100 days after allogeneic stem cell transplant. These receptors originate from a female patient in her 30s who had an allogeneic stem cell transplant, so the T cells may come from the graft donor. Some clones in this sample may be carry-over from other donors' samples. Each CDR3 is given with its conserved first and last residue. Fields, in order: V gene, D gene, J gene, clone size, CDR3 protein, CDR3 DNA. D genes are given only for firm matches. Expanded clones get a size class; other rows say once, few or many, or leave the size out.

V: TRBV28
D: .
J: TRBJ1-1
size: .
CDR3: CASQGNTEAFF
DNA: TGTGCCAGTCAGGGGAACACTGAAGCTTTCTTT

V: TRBV11-2
D: .
J: TRBJ1-2
size: few
CDR3: CASSSRTARSNYGYTF
DNA: TGTGCCAGCAGCTCGAGGACAGCGCGATCTAACTATGGCTACACCTTC

V: TRBV18
D: TRBD1
J: TRBJ1-5
size: few
CDR3: CASSLGQNSNQPQHF
DNA: TGTGCCAGCTCACTGGGACAGAATAGCAATCAGCCCCAGCATTTT

V: TRBV5-1
D: .
J: TRBJ1-2
size: .
CDR3: CASSPGDGYGYTF
DNA: TGCGCCAGCAGCCCTGGGGACGGCTATGGCTACACCTTC

V: TRBV7-2
D: .
J: TRBJ2-1
size: .
CDR3: CASSFYNEQFF
DNA: TGTGCCAGCAGCTTTTACAATGAGCAGTTCTTC

V: TRBV5-8
D: TRBD2
J: TRBJ2-7
size: few
CDR3: CASSGGASGGYEQYF
DNA: TGTGCCAGCAGCGGGGGTGCTAGCGGGGGCTACGAGCAGTACTTC

V: TRBV19
D: TRBD1
J: TRBJ1-4
size: .
CDR3: CASANLGRTGDEKLFF
DNA: TGTGCCAGTGCGAACTTAGGGCGAACAGGGGATGAAAAACTGTTTTTT

V: TRBV29-1
D: TRBD1
J: TRBJ1-3
size: few
CDR3: CSGTGAGGNTIYF
DNA: TGCAGCGGGACAGGGGCGGGAGGAAACACCATATATTTT

V: TRBV4-1
D: .
J: TRBJ2-3
size: .
CDR3: CASSQEGGVSTDTQYF
DNA: TGCGCCAGCAGCCAAGAAGGCGGGGTCAGCACAGATACGCAGTATTTT

V: TRBV30
D: .
J: TRBJ1-6
size: .
CDR3: CAWRRDISPLHF
DNA: TGTGCCTGGAGGAGGGACATTTCACCCCTCCACTTT

V: TRBV5-1
D: .
J: TRBJ1-2
size: .
CDR3: CASSSDSGVRAGYTF
DNA: TGCGCCAGCAGCTCAGATTCGGGGGTTCGGGCCGGCTACACCTTC

V: TRBV30
D: .
J: TRBJ1-6
size: once
CDR3: CAWLSGLGESPLHF
DNA: TGTGCCTGGCTATCGGGACTTGGCGAGTCACCCCTCCACTTT

V: TRBV25-1
D: .
J: TRBJ1-4
size: .
CDR3: CASSEYFTLGVEKLFF
DNA: TGTGCCAGCAGTGAATATTTCACTTTAGGAGTAGAAAAACTGTTTTTT

V: TRBV10-2
D: .
J: TRBJ2-7
size: once
CDR3: CASSDISRGPYEQYF
DNA: TGCGCCAGCAGTGATATTAGTCGGGGACCCTACGAGCAGTACTTC

V: TRBV7-3
D: TRBD2
J: TRBJ2-2
size: .
CDR3: CASSPKGLENTGELFF
DNA: TGTGCCAGCAGCCCAAAGGGACTAGAGAACACCGGGGAGCTGTTTTTT

V: TRBV5-4
D: TRBD2
J: TRBJ2-3
size: once
CDR3: CASSLYLAGGSTDTQYF
DNA: TGTGCCAGCAGCTTGTACCTAGCGGGGGGGAGCACAGATACGCAGTATTTT

V: TRBV19
D: .
J: TRBJ2-6
size: .
CDR3: CASRDRDGGSGANVLTF
DNA: TGTGCCAGTAGGGACCGGGACGGTGGCTCTGGGGCCAACGTCCTGACTTTC

V: TRBV5-1
D: TRBD2
J: TRBJ2-5
size: .
CDR3: CASSFGGAMETQYF
DNA: TGCGCCAGCAGCTTCGGGGGGGCCATGGAGACCCAGTACTTC

V: TRBV5-4
D: .
J: TRBJ1-2
size: .
CDR3: CASSSWVLKGHGYTF
DNA: TGTGCCAGCAGCTCTTGGGTCTTGAAAGGGCATGGCTACACCTTC

V: TRBV7-2
D: .
J: TRBJ1-6
size: .
CDR3: CASSLWSYNSPLHF
DNA: TGTGCCAGCAGCTTATGGTCCTATAATTCACCCCTCCACTTT

V: TRBV19
D: .
J: TRBJ2-3
size: .
CDR3: CASTTGMELADTQYF
DNA: TGTGCCAGTACTACAGGGATGGAACTTGCAGATACGCAGTATTTT

V: TRBV7-9
D: TRBD1
J: TRBJ1-5
size: .
CDR3: CASSPGTGNQPQHF
DNA: TGTGCCAGCAGCCCAGGGACAGGTAATCAGCCCCAGCATTTT

V: TRBV7-9
D: TRBD2
J: TRBJ2-3
size: once
CDR3: CASSPRLASTDTQYF
DNA: TGTGCCAGCAGCCCTCGACTAGCGAGCACAGATACGCAGTATTTT

V: TRBV4-3
D: TRBD1
J: TRBJ2-3
size: .
CDR3: CASSQDRGVTDTQYF
DNA: TGCGCCAGCAGCCAGGACAGGGGGGTCACAGATACGCAGTATTTT

V: TRBV9
D: .
J: TRBJ2-7
size: .
CDR3: CASSGTGSHEQYF
DNA: TGTGCCAGCAGCGGCACGGGGTCCCACGAGCAGTACTTC

V: TRBV9
D: .
J: TRBJ1-2
size: few
CDR3: CASSVGAGVVVTF
DNA: TGTGCCAGCAGCGTAGGGGCAGGGGTGGTTGTCACCTTC

V: TRBV29-1
D: .
J: TRBJ2-1
size: .
CDR3: CSPAGLGDNEQFF
DNA: TGCAGCCCCGCGGGCCTCGGAGACAATGAGCAGTTCTTC

V: TRBV7-7
D: TRBD2
J: TRBJ2-5
size: .
CDR3: CASSLGPAGAQETQYF
DNA: TGTGCCAGCAGCTTAGGTCCAGCGGGGGCCCAAGAGACCCAGTACTTC

V: TRBV18
D: .
J: TRBJ1-6
size: few
CDR3: CASSPLTGGGSPLHF
DNA: TGTGCCAGCTCACCCCTGACAGGAGGGGGTTCACCCCTCCACTTT

V: TRBV5-6
D: TRBD1
J: TRBJ2-7
size: .
CDR3: CASSAGDREPYEQYF
DNA: TGTGCCAGCAGCGCTGGGGACAGGGAGCCCTACGAGCAGTACTTC

V: TRBV6-9
D: .
J: TRBJ2-3
size: few
CDR3: CASSYGMGPGGDTQYF
DNA: TGTGCCAGCAGTTACGGGATGGGGCCCGGGGGAGATACGCAGTATTTT

V: TRBV5-4
D: .
J: TRBJ2-5
size: few
CDR3: CAGGGFGGETQYF
DNA: TGTGCCGGGGGGGGCTTCGGTGGTGAGACCCAGTACTTC

V: TRBV7-2
D: .
J: TRBJ2-7
size: .
CDR3: CASSLAQYEQYF
DNA: TGTGCCAGCAGCTTAGCCCAATACGAGCAGTACTTC

V: TRBV9
D: TRBD2
J: TRBJ2-5
size: .
CDR3: CASSVGGLVQETQYF
DNA: TGTGCCAGCAGCGTGGGGGGACTAGTCCAAGAGACCCAGTACTTC

V: TRBV19
D: .
J: TRBJ1-2
size: .
CDR3: CASSSTGSGYGYTF
DNA: TGTGCCAGTAGTTCCACGGGTTCGGGCTATGGCTACACCTTC

V: TRBV4-3
D: .
J: TRBJ1-1
size: medium-sized
CDR3: CASSQDLGTANTEAFF
DNA: TGCGCCAGCAGCCAAGACTTGGGTACGGCGAACACTGAAGCTTTCTTT

V: TRBV5-5
D: .
J: TRBJ1-2
size: .
CDR3: CASSLAPGSNYGYTF
DNA: TGTGCCAGCAGCTTGGCACCCGGATCAAACTATGGCTACACCTTC

V: TRBV5-1
D: TRBD1
J: TRBJ1-6
size: .
CDR3: CASSLGQGESSPLHF
DNA: TGCGCCAGCAGCTTGGGACAGGGAGAAAGTTCACCCCTCCACTTT

V: TRBV5-1
D: TRBD2
J: TRBJ2-3
size: .
CDR3: CASSFSSGAMADTQYF
DNA: TGCGCCAGCAGCTTTTCTAGCGGGGCTATGGCAGATACGCAGTATTTT

V: TRBV7-2
D: TRBD2
J: TRBJ2-5
size: .
CDR3: CASSPTAGEKKETQYF
DNA: TGTGCCAGCAGCCCTACAGCGGGGGAAAAGAAAGAGACCCAGTACTTC

V: TRBV5-4
D: TRBD1
J: TRBJ1-2
size: .
CDR3: CASSSPGQLSNYGYTF
DNA: TGTGCCAGCAGTTCACCGGGACAGCTTTCTAACTATGGCTACACCTTC

V: TRBV6-7
D: TRBD2
J: TRBJ2-1
size: .
CDR3: CASSYELAVNEQFF
DNA: TGTGCCAGCAGTTACGAACTAGCGGTTAATGAGCAGTTCTTC

V: TRBV15
D: TRBD1
J: TRBJ1-4
size: .
CDR3: CATSTDRGGEKLFF
DNA: TGTGCCACCAGCACGGACAGGGGAGGTGAGAAACTGTTTTTT

V: TRBV5-1
D: .
J: TRBJ2-4
size: .
CDR3: CASSLAQLGLAKNIQYF
DNA: TGCGCCAGCAGCTTGGCCCAACTTGGTTTAGCCAAAAACATTCAGTACTTC

V: TRBV7-2
D: .
J: TRBJ2-5
size: .
CDR3: CASSLGVRGETQYF
DNA: TGTGCCAGCAGCTTAGGGGTCCGGGGGGAGACCCAGTACTTC

V: TRBV25-1
D: .
J: TRBJ2-5
size: .
CDR3: CATSAVTSQETQYF
DNA: TGTGCCACTTCCGCCGTGACTTCCCAAGAGACCCAGTACTTC

V: TRBV29-1
D: TRBD1
J: TRBJ1-1
size: .
CDR3: CSGGTGGPTEAFF
DNA: TGCAGCGGGGGGACAGGGGGCCCGACTGAAGCTTTCTTT

V: TRBV7-9
D: TRBD1
J: TRBJ1-3
size: .
CDR3: CASSRPTGESSGNTIYF
DNA: TGTGCCAGCAGCCGCCCGACAGGGGAAAGCTCTGGAAACACCATATATTTT

V: TRBV19
D: .
J: TRBJ2-5
size: .
CDR3: CASKSGSGETQYF
DNA: TGTGCCTCCAAGTCAGGGTCTGGAGAGACCCAGTACTTC

V: TRBV4-1
D: .
J: TRBJ1-6
size: .
CDR3: CASSQDEWVTSPLHF
DNA: TGCGCCAGCAGCCAAGATGAATGGGTAACTTCACCCCTCCACTTT

V: TRBV5-6
D: .
J: TRBJ2-7
size: .
CDR3: CASSLGHGGVRYEQYF
DNA: TGTGCCAGCAGCTTAGGTCATGGGGGCGTTAGGTACGAGCAGTACTTC

V: TRBV29-1
D: .
J: TRBJ1-5
size: few
CDR3: CSVEEGNQPQHF
DNA: TGCAGCGTTGAGGAGGGCAATCAGCCCCAGCATTTT

V: TRBV7-6
D: .
J: TRBJ1-5
size: once
CDR3: CASSLGWGDQPQHF
DNA: TGTGCCAGCAGCTTAGGATGGGGGGATCAGCCCCAGCATTTT

V: TRBV7-9
D: TRBD1
J: TRBJ1-2
size: .
CDR3: CASSPRRQGAAYGYTF
DNA: TGTGCCAGCAGCCCTAGGAGACAGGGGGCCGCCTATGGCTACACCTTC

V: TRBV29-1
D: .
J: TRBJ2-7
size: medium-sized
CDR3: CSVAAGGRFYEQYF
DNA: TGCAGCGTTGCCGCCGGGGGGCGGTTCTACGAGCAGTACTTC

V: TRBV2
D: .
J: TRBJ2-7
size: .
CDR3: CASSPAYEQYF
DNA: TGTGCCAGCAGTCCCGCCTACGAGCAGTACTTC

V: TRBV4-3
D: .
J: TRBJ1-1
size: .
CDR3: CASSQDGISNTEAFF
DNA: TGCGCCAGCAGCCAAGATGGCATCTCTAACACTGAAGCTTTCTTT

V: TRBV5-8
D: .
J: TRBJ2-7
size: .
CDR3: CASSLGGLPYEQYF
DNA: TGTGCCAGCAGCTTGGGGGGACTGCCCTACGAGCAGTACTTC

V: TRBV7-8
D: TRBD2
J: TRBJ2-1
size: once
CDR3: CASSTSTSGGNEQFF
DNA: TGTGCCAGCAGCACCTCCACTAGCGGGGGAAATGAGCAGTTCTTC

V: TRBV2
D: .
J: TRBJ1-2
size: once
CDR3: CASRVNGGARGYTF
DNA: TGTGCCAGCAGGGTAAACGGGGGAGCGAGGGGCTACACCTTC